This TCR beta chain was recorded in a study of shared clonotypes between healthy human individuals. With regard to this clone: Its antigen remains unidentified.

Study-level points and caveats: Clonotypes which were not shared had lower generation probabilities than clonotypes that all four donors shared.

Libraries were prepared by immunoSEQ multiplex PCR; TCRdb keeps only in-frame clonotypes and omits some of them. The sample includes approximately 720,000 clones, about 90% of them seen just once. CD8 cells regarded as naive lacked CD45RO, were positively chosen for CCR7, and omitted terminally differentiated effector memory CD45RA+ cells. The sample comprised naive CD8+ T cells sorted from blood. This clonotype was obtained from a young man in good health.

The CDR3 protein is CASSESRVNEQFF. Here the CDR3 DNA reads TGTGCCAGCAGTGAATCGAGAGTCAATGAGCAGTTCTTC. This sequence joins TRBV6-1 and TRBJ2-1; D is unclear. The V and J ends lost 2 bases and 6 bases respectively, with 8 bases between them. This CDR3 is 13 amino acids long. Germline V gene lookup returns CDR1 MNHNS and CDR2 SASEGT.